Here is one TCR beta chain with its context. Single viable CD3+CD4+CD8-CD45RO+ cells were sorted as the memory CD4+ T cells. As originally analysed: After removing out-of-frame reads, 2 million to 2.5 million distinct TCRbeta sequences remained. Some clones are missing from TCRdb's copy, which holds only in-frame ones; the method was immunoSEQ multiplex PCR. That table furnishes V, J and clone size, whereas the DNA furnished D and trimming. Of fewer than 50,000 clones in the sample, 75% to 85% are singletons; the top ten hold 0.9% to 1.2%. This sample was included in a study of memory CD4+ T cells and cytomegalovirus serostatus. The CDR3 covers 16 residues. V dropped 5 bases and J dropped 0 bases, with 11 bases sitting between them. CDR1 MGHRA and CDR2 YSYEKL come from the germline V gene.

The receptor comes from an adult in good health and CMV-seronegative. What was sequenced was memory CD4+ T cells from blood. The chain joins TRBV4-1 to TRBJ1-6; unclear D gene. CDR3 amino acids: CASSSTQISYNSPLHF. The CDR3 region has the DNA TGCGCCAGCAGCTCGACGCAGATCTCCTATAATTCACCCCTCCACTTT.